This TCR beta chain was recovered during a study of shared clonotypes between healthy human individuals (dated by TCRdb to about 2020). Regarding the complete study: The cohort included three men and a couple of women between 18 and 49 years of age. Different laboratories and diverse techniques were used to prepare libraries and sequence TCR repertoires, to increase sequencing depth and limit assay-specific biases. For each donor, CD4 naive and CD4 memory were each given three plates, CD8 naive was given two plates, and CD8 memory was given one plate. The study deeply sequenced blood TCR repertoires of 5 or 6 healthy adults to estimate repertoire size and the extent of clonotype sharing between individuals. Leukapheresis yielded between about 0.9 and 9.5 billion PBMCs per donor.

The paper's findings and limits, for the study overall: Based on pairwise subsampling, the degree of clonotype sharing among donors was expected to be affected by sequencing depth. Sampling was restricted to blood, and TCR repertoires in tissue are likely to differ from TCR repertoires in blood. Clonotypes shared by all four sorted-subset donors showed higher generation probabilities than non-shared clonotypes. Naive subsets generally had larger estimated clonotype richness than memory subsets did. Sharing across four donors was observed for about 5% of naive CD4, 3% to 3.5% of naive CD8, 2% to 2.5% of memory CD4, and approximately 0.41% of memory CD8 clonotypes. Because the study included only a small number of donors, the genetic and exposure-history diversity represented was limited. Even with the large sequencing depth, rarefaction of the sorted-subset datasets indicated that sequencing was incomplete.

The donors were healthy, HIV-negative adults who had no recently reported acute infections or vaccinations. All donors were Caucasian adults living in Nashville, Tennessee, USA. Magnetic negative selection was used to enrich CD4+ T cells, after which naive cells were positively selected on CD45RA and the negative fraction became the memory subset. Blood was obtained by leukapheresis, after which PBMCs were separated by Ficoll-Histopaque density gradient centrifugation and cryopreserved in liquid nitrogen vapor phase. Analytical flow cytometry was used to check the purity and quantity of each magnetically sorted T cell population. Each sorted fraction had its genomic DNA isolated and then quantified by UV absorbance on a Nanodrop 2000c. Using the deep immunoSEQ assay, TCR CDR3 regions were amplified from genomic DNA by multiplex PCR. Genomic DNA extracted from each cell subset was distributed evenly over all wells of several immunoSEQ 96-well plates, and each plate served as one replicate. For sorted subsets, roughly 0.2 ug genomic DNA, equal to tens of thousands of T cell genomes, was loaded into each replicate PCR. The purified libraries were quantified using a Qubit 3.0 fluorometer, sized with a Bioanalyzer 2100, and then quantified again using the KAPA Library Quantification kit. Each immunoSEQ 96-well plate was sequenced on its own single-read 150-cycle Illumina NextSeq 550 flow cell. For the original study's pipeline: Because the immunoSEQ output included only junctional sequences and no quality scores, the filtering could not be the same as the filtering used for full-length reads. To assign V/J genes and CDR3, sequences were annotated using PyIR, a Python wrapper for IgBLAST v1.9, with IMGT germline references. Any read was removed if the V/J assignment was weak (E-value above 1e-6), the CDR3 was missing, or the read contained stop codons, out-of-frame junctions, or ambiguous translated residues. V3J clonotypes were defined by identical inferred V gene, J gene, and CDR3 amino acid sequence. Percentage overlap between repertoires was computed as shared unique clonotypes divided by the size of the smaller repertoire. Repertoire richness was assessed with RTK rarefaction, the Chao1 estimator, and Recon v2.1 estimates of unobserved clonotypes. For all TCRbeta clonotypes obtained by the gDNA method from a few donors, generation probabilities were computed with OLGA. TCRdb stores this immuneACCESS table with in-frame sequences only. Part of the clones is absent; in the studies checked, under half of the shortfall reflects unresolved V genes, and no reason is known for the rest. V and J calls plus clone size are reproduced from that table; the DNA served to infer D and trimming. The sample contains about 2.4 million clones, roughly nine tenths of them found a single time. Of the sample, roughly 0.13% falls within the top ten clones.

Points on this clone: Its specific antigen is unknown. No qualities accompany the bases; no much larger clone lies one base away.

The CDR3, from cysteine to phenylalanine, totals 13 residues. The kept DNA is CDR3 alone, 39 bases in frame from the first base. From a lookup of the germline V gene (reference sequence), CDR1 and CDR2 are GTSNPN and SVGIG. Rearrangement joined TRBV30 to TRBJ2-5; a weak D assignment points to TRBD1 (6 bases agree). This receptor was obtained from a man aged 18 to 29 in good health. Specimen: naive CD4+ T cells sorted from blood. The meaning of the sample's cell subset or site label: CD45RA+ positively selected. CDR3 loop: CAIFDRIQETQYF. The sequenced DNA is TGTGCAATTTTCGACAGGATACAAGAGACCCAGTACTTC. Supplemented by the reference TRBV30 and TRBJ2-5 proteins around the CDR3, the complete variable domain is SQTIHQWPATLVQPVGSPLSLECTVEGTSNPNLYWYRQAAGRGLQLLFYSVGIGQISSEVPQNLSASRPQDRQFILSSKKLLLSDSGFYLCAIFDRIQETQYFGPGTRLLVL.